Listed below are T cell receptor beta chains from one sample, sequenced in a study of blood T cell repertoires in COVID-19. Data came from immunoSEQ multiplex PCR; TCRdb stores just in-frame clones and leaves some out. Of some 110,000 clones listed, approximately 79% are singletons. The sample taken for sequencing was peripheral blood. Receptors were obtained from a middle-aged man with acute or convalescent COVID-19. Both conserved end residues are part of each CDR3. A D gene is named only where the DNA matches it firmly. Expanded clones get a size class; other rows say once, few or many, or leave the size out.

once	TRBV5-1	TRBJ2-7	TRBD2	TGCGCCAGCAGCTCGCCTACTAGCGGGAGCGGCAACGAGCAGTACTTC	CASSSPTSGSGNEQYF
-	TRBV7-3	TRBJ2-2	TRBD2	TGTGCCAGCAGCCCTTCGACTAGCGGGAATACCGGGGAGCTGTTTTTT	CASSPSTSGNTGELFF
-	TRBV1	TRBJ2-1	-	TGCACCAGCAGCCAAGCCCTAGCGGGTACATCCTACAATGAGCAGTTCTTC	CTSSQALAGTSYNEQFF
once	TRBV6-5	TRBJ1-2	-	TGTGCCAGCACCCTCATGGAGGGCTATGGCTACACCTTC	CASTLMEGYGYTF
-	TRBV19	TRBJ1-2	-	TGTGCCAGTAATCCCCTTCAGGGAAACTATGGCTACACCTTC	CASNPLQGNYGYTF
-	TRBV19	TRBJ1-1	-	TGTGCCAGTAGTATAGGGGCCGCTGAAGCTTTCTTT	CASSIGAAEAFF
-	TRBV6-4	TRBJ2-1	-	TGTGCCAGCAGTGTTACAGTGTATACCAATGAGCAGTTCTTC	CASSVTVYTNEQFF
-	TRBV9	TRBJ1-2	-	TGTGCCAGCAGCGTAGCTGGCAATGGCTACACCTTC	CASSVAGNGYTF
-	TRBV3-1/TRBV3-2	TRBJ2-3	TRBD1	TGTGCCAGCAGCCCGAGCCTGGGACAGAGCACAGATACGCAGTATTTT	CASSPSLGQSTDTQYF
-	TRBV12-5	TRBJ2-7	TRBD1	TGTGCTAGTGGTTACAGCCTAGGGACAGCATACGAGCAGTACTTC	CASGYSLGTAYEQYF
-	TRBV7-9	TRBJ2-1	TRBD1	TGTGCCAGCAGCGGCAGGACAGGGGGGTCCTACAATGAGCAGTTCTTC	CASSGRTGGSYNEQFF
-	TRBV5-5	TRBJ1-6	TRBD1	TGTGCCAGCAGCTTGGAGGACAGGGGGTATTCACCCCTCCACTTT	CASSLEDRGYSPLHF
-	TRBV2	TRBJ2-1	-	TGTGCCAGCATTCCGGGGGATCCATACAATGAGCAGTTCTTC	CASIPGDPYNEQFF
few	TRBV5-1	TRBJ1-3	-	TGCGCCAGCAGCTTGGGAGAGTACAGGGAATTTACTGGAAACACCATATATTTT	CASSLGEYREFTGNTIYF
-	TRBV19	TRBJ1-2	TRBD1	TGTGCCAGTAGTACTACAGGGGCTGCCAGGAATGGCTACACCTTC	CASSTTGAARNGYTF
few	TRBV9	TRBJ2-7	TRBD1	TGTGCCAGCACCCGCGGGGACAGGGGGCTCCACGAGCAGTACTTC	CASTRGDRGLHEQYF
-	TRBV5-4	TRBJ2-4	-	TGTGCCAGCAGCCTGGCGGACGGGGGGCTTTTGGGCATTCAGTACTTC	CASSLADGGLLGIQYF
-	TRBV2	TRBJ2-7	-	TGTGCCAGCATTTCGAGGGTCATCCACGAGCAGTACTTC	CASISRVIHEQYF
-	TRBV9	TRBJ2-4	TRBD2	TGTGCCAGCAGCACTAATGCAGGTCGCGGGGGAAACATTCAGTACTTC	CASSTNAGRGGNIQYF
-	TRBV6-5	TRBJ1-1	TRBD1	TGTGCCAGCAGTTATGAGACAGGGCTTGAGGCTTTCTTT	CASSYETGLEAFF
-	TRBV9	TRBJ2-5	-	TGTGCCAGCAGCCCCTACTCCCGCGTGGAGACCCAGTACTTC	CASSPYSRVETQYF
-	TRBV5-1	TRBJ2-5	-	TGCGCCAGCAGCTTGGCAGCGGAGTACCAAGAGACCCAGTACTTC	CASSLAAEYQETQYF
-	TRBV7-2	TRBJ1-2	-	TGTGCCAGCAGCTTAACCAGCGGGACACCTAACTATGGCTACACCTTC	CASSLTSGTPNYGYTF
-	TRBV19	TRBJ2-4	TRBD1	TGTGCCAGTAGTACCCCCGACAGGGTTATGGGATTTGAAGCCAAAAACATTCAGTACTTC	CASSTPDRVMGFEAKNIQYF
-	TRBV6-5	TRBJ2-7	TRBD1	TGTGCCAGCAGAGGGATCAGGGGGCCCTTCTACGAGCAGTACTTC	CASRGIRGPFYEQYF
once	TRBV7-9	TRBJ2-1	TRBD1	TGTGCCAGCAGCAGGACAGGGGCAGGGAAGAGCAATGAGCAGTTCTTC	CASSRTGAGKSNEQFF
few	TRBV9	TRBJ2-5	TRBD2	TGTGCCAGCAGCGTAGAGGGGACTAGCGGAGAGACCCAGTACTTC	CASSVEGTSGETQYF
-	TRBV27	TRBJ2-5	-	TGTGCCAGCAGTTTGGACTGGGCAGAAGAGACCCAGTACTTC	CASSLDWAEETQYF
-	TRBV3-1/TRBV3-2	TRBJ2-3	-	TGTGCCAGCAGCCAAGATGTCGGCACAGATACGCAGTATTTT	CASSQDVGTDTQYF
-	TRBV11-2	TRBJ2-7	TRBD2	TGTGCCAGCAGCCAGACTAGCGGGGGAGTGTACGAGCAGTACTTC	CASSQTSGGVYEQYF
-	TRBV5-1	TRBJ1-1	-	TGCGCCAGCAGCACAGGCCCTATGGGGAACACTGAAGCTTTCTTT	CASSTGPMGNTEAFF
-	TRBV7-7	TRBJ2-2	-	TGTGCCAGCAGCGCGGGGACAGCCGGGACCGGGGAGCTGTTTTTT	CASSAGTAGTGELFF
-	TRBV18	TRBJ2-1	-	TGTGCCAGCCCACTTATTACTGGTAGCTCCTACAATGAGCAGTTCTTC	CASPLITGSSYNEQFF
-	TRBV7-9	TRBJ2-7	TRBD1	TGTGCCAGCACTCAGCGTGGGACAGGGGGCGAGCAGTACTTC	CASTQRGTGGEQYF
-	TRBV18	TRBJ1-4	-	TGTGCCAGCTCAGACAGCACTAATGAAAAACTGTTTTTT	CASSDSTNEKLFF
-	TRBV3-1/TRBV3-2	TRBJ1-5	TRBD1	TGTGCCAGCAGCAGAGGGACAGGGGGTCAGCCCCAGCATTTT	CASSRGTGGQPQHF
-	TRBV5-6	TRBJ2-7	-	TGTGCCAGCAGCCCCACGGGAATCTCCTACGAGCAGTACTTC	CASSPTGISYEQYF
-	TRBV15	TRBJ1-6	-	TGTGCCACCAGCCGCGGACAAAGCTCCTATAATTCACCCCTCCACTTT	CATSRGQSSYNSPLHF
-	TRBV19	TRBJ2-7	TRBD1	TGTGCCAGTAGTATAGGGACAGGTAACTCCTACGAGCAGTACTTC	CASSIGTGNSYEQYF
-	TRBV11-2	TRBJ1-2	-	TGTGCCAGCAGCTCTAGCGGGTTCAACTATGGCTACACCTTC	CASSSSGFNYGYTF
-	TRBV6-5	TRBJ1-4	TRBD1	TGTGCCAGCAGTTCTCGGACAGGGTCGGGCTTAAAACTGTTTTTT	CASSSRTGSGLKLFF
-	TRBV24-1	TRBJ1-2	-	TGTGCCACCAGTGATGGAGGGGTTAGCTATGGCTACACCTTC	CATSDGGVSYGYTF
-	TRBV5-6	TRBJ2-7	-	TGTGCCAGCAGCTTAAACCCCCACGGGGCCTACGAGCAGTACTTC	CASSLNPHGAYEQYF
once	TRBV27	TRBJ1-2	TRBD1	TGTGCCAGCAGTCCCGACAGGGCTATGCGTGGCGTAAAATACTATGGCTACACCTTC	CASSPDRAMRGVKYYGYTF
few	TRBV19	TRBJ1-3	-	TGTGCCAGTAGTATAGATCCGGCAGGGGCTGGAAACACCATATATTTT	CASSIDPAGAGNTIYF
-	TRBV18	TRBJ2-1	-	TGTGCCAGCTCAAGCCAGGTCCCCGAGCAGTTCTTC	CASSSQVPEQFF
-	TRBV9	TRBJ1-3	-	TGTGCCAGCAGCGTAGATCAGGGGTTAAACACCATATATTTT	CASSVDQGLNTIYF
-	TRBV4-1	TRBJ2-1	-	TGCGCCAGCAGTCCTCTGAGGGGACAAGAATACAATGAGCAGTTCTTC	CASSPLRGQEYNEQFF
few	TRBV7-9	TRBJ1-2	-	TGTGCCAGCAGCTTAGGCGGAGACGGAGGGAGATATGGCTACACCTTC	CASSLGGDGGRYGYTF